This T cell receptor beta chain was profiled in a study of T cell responses to AZD1222 COVID-19 vaccine (dated by TCRdb to the early 2020s). Regarding the research as a whole: A total of about 230 trial participants underwent TCR sequencing, of whom 200 to 220 received two doses of AZD1222 and some 26 received two doses of the MenACWY control vaccine. Trial participants were enrolled into age subgroups of 18-55, 56-69 and 70-plus years, which contained about 150, 27 and 61 TCR-sequenced participants, respectively. Study-level results and caveats: After two AZD1222 doses, spike-specific TCR breadth and depth were significantly higher than at day 0 and than in MenACWY recipients. In the small 56-69-year group, the increase in depth fell short of significance, most likely because of low power. Participants were mostly white British, with more females than males. The authors suggested clonal diversity may have been underestimated. Reportedly, almost half of the unique spike-specific TCRs recognized epitopes lying outside the regions that are mutated in the B.1.351 and B.1.1.7 variants. Vaccine-associated CD4 TCRs spanned the whole spike protein, with dominant responses in regions 160-218 and 743-854. No day 14 peak-response samples were available, so repertoires were characterized only after the peak T cell response. Conclusions about previously exposed vaccinees are limited, since just 5 to 7 AZD1222 recipients were seropositive for SARS-CoV-2 at baseline.

From the cysteine up to the phenylalanine, the CDR3 has a length of 13 residues. The retained sequence is limited to the CDR3, 39 bases, with the frame set at the first base. CDR1 and CDR2 are drawn from the germline V gene (reference sequence): SEHNR, FQNEAQ. The CDR3 regions of human TCRbeta chains were analyzed by immunosequencing. The published analysis was carried out like this. Repertoire TCRs were checked for matches against a reference library of SARS-CoV-2-specific TCRs that had been generated using the MIRA antigen-specificity platform. Breadth was defined as the fraction of unique TCRs that were SARS-CoV-2-associated, and depth was defined as the fraction of total T cells that were SARS-CoV-2-associated. Using the MIRA data, each spike-specific TCR was assigned both to the spike region to which the TCR was reactive and to a CD4 or CD8 class. Log10-transformed breadth and depth values were compared by one-way ANOVA with Sidak's multiple comparisons tests. Entries here come from immuneACCESS through TCRdb and include only in-frame sequences with V and J called. Some clones fail to appear in such tables; in the studies checked, an unresolved V gene covers under half of the shortfall, and the cause of the remainder is unknown. V, J and clone size are those of that table, while D and trimming were read from the DNA. Within this sample are 110,000 to 150,000 clones, with more than 75% of them counted one time only. The top ten hold approximately 3% of the sample.

The label giving this sample's time point can be read as: about 28 days (+/-7) after the second vaccine dose. AZD1222 recipients whose second dose came at about 4 weeks and those whose second dose came at about 12 weeks were combined into one group, since spike-specific TCR depth and breadth did not differ between the two schedules. The vaccinee samples were drawn from two UK trials, COV001 and COV002, one of which was a single-blind randomized controlled phase 2/3 trial testing AZD1222 (ChAdOx1 nCoV-19) in healthy adults. For TCRbeta chain sequencing, PBMC samples from trial participants were taken at day 0 and at day 28 after the second dose. Details on this clone: Its antigen is still unknown. Relative to the germline gene, one junction end is altered; a read error may explain this.

The chain couples TRBV7-9 to TRBJ2-1; matching of 6 bases hints at TRBD2 as the D gene. The sequenced sample was peripheral blood, obtained 28 days after the second AZD1222 dose. This sequence originates from an adult who received the AZD1222 COVID-19 vaccine. The sequenced DNA is TGTGCCAGCAGCCTAGCGTCTAGCCCCGAGCAGTTCTTC. Translated, this gives CASSLASSPEQFF.